These 20 T cell receptor beta chains originate from one sample sequenced in a study of glioma-infiltrating T cells after dendritic cell vaccination. Data came from immunoSEQ multiplex PCR; TCRdb stores just in-frame clones and leaves some out. The sample records roughly 100,000 clones, roughly four fifths being singletons. Documented time point: after dendritic cell vaccination, including at tumor progression/relapse. The material was blood, obtained after dendritic cell vaccination. These receptor sequences come from a human donor with glioblastoma.

The chain uses TRBV7-9 and TRBJ2-7; D unresolved. V lost 4 bases, J lost 3 bases, and 4 bases lay in between. Germline V gene lookup returns CDR1 SEHNR and CDR2 FQNEAQ (reference sequence). The CDR3 loop spans 11 amino acids. The CDR3 sequence is CASSSDYEQYF. The CDR3 DNA follows: TGTGCCAGCAGCTCAGACTACGAGCAGTACTTC.

The genes are TRBV5-6 and TRBJ1-5, with D possibly TRBD1 on 5 matching bases. This CDR3 region has 15 residues. CDR1 and CDR2 from the germline V gene are SGHDT and YYEEEE. V was trimmed by 4 bases and J by 5 bases, leaving 16 bases between them. The CDR3 spells CASSEWSVRDQPQHF. CDR3 DNA: TGTGCCAGCAGCGAATGGTCGGTCAGGGATCAGCCCCAGCATTTT.

V is TRBV19 and J is TRBJ1-1; TRBD1 agrees at 11 bases. Looked up from germline, CDR1 is LNHDA and CDR2 is SQIVND (reference sequence). The CDR3 contains 12 residues. The CDR3 DNA reads TGTGCTACCGGACAGGGGGCCACTGAAGCTTTCTTT. This codes for CATGQGATEAFF.

This clone was seen a handful of times. The genes are TRBV2 and TRBJ2-4; no clear D gene. The V gene's germline CDR1 is SNHLY and CDR2 FYNNEI. The V end was cut by 6 bases, the J end by 7 bases, with 13 bases between. The CDR3 runs to 13 residues. The DNA for the CDR3 is TGTGCCAGCAGGGGTGAGGTGTTGAACATTCAGTACTTC. It encodes CASRGEVLNIQYF. The full variable domain, rest sourced from reference TRBV2 and TRBJ2-4, is EPEVTQTPSHQVTQMGQEVILRCVPISNHLYFYWYRQILGQKVEFLVSFYNNEISEKSEIFDDQFSVERPDGSNFTLKIRSTKLEDSAMYFCASRGEVLNIQYFGAGTRLSVL.

The J gene is TRBJ2-7, the V gene TRBV9; the match to TRBD2 covers 13 bases. The V gene's germline CDR1 is SGDLS and CDR2 YYNGEE. The J segment lost 5 bases and the V segment lost 0 bases, leaving 5 bases of the junction unmatched. CDR3 length: 16 amino acids. CDR3 coding DNA: TGTGCCAGCAGCGTAGGGGTAGGACTAGCGGGAGACGAGCAGTACTTC. It translates to CASSVGVGLAGDEQYF.

In this sample, this clone turned up once. The CDR3 sequence: CASSLLQGGNQPQHF. The CDR3 nucleotides read TGTGCCAGCAGTTTATTACAGGGCGGCAATCAGCCCCAGCATTTT. The chain combines TRBV27 with TRBJ1-5, with a weak D call TRBD1 (6 bases). This CDR3 contains 15 residues. V dropped 1 base and J dropped 2 bases, with 9 bases sitting between them. Per the germline V gene, CDR1 is MNHEY and CDR2 is SMNVEV (reference sequence).

Worth noting for this clone: Other nucleotide sequences from this sample produce the same CDR3. The genes are TRBV11-2 and TRBJ1-2; D gene uncertain. Germline values: CDR1 SGHAT, CDR2 FQNNGV. V lost 3 bases to trimming and J lost 2 bases, with 7 bases between them. The CDR3 covers 13 residues. CDR3 sequence reads: CASSLSGNYGYTF. The DNA of the CDR3 is TGTGCCAGCAGCTTGTCGGGGAACTATGGCTACACCTTC.

V gene TRBV4-3 combines with J gene TRBJ2-3; TRBD1 aligns across 7 bases. This CDR3 has 16 amino acids. The ends lost 1 base at V and 2 bases at J; junction bases unmatched: 6. Germline CDR1 LGHNA, CDR2 YSLEER. CDR3 coding DNA: TGCGCCAGCAGCCAAGCCGCCGGGACAGACACAGATACGCAGTATTTT. This sequence encodes CASSQAAGTDTDTQYF.

The V gene is TRBV2, the J gene TRBJ2-3, with D maybe TRBD2 (6 bases). This CDR3 is 13 amino acids long. V was cut by 5 bases and J by 3 bases, with 9 bases left in between. Germline loops: CDR1 SNHLY, CDR2 FYNNEI. The CDR3: CASSRLATDTQYF. In DNA, the CDR3 is TGTGCCAGCAGTAGGCTAGCGACAGATACGCAGTATTTT.

Comment on this clone: At one of its ends the junction is not consistent with the germline gene, which may arise from a read error. The chain couples TRBV27 to TRBJ1-2, with D unresolved. The CDR3 totals 15 residues. Germline V lookup: CDR1 MNHEY, CDR2 SMNVEV (reference sequence). The CDR3 DNA is TGTGCCAGCAGCCAAGACTACTTCGGTCTTACAAAACCAGAATTC. Translating it yields CASSQDYFGLTKPEF.

This clone was counted a few times. This chain links TRBV18 with TRBJ2-7, with D perhaps matching TRBD2 (6 bases). The V end was cut by 1 base, the J end by 2 bases, with 18 bases between. Germline V gene sequence: CDR1 KGHSH, CDR2 LQKENI. The length of the CDR3 is 17 residues. The CDR3 region is CASSPLEVGRETYEQYF. The CDR3 nucleotides read TGTGCCAGCTCACCACTGGAGGTTGGGCGGGAAACCTACGAGCAGTACTTC. Filled out from reference TRBV18 and TRBJ2-7, the complete variable domain reads NAGVMQNPRHLVRRRGQEARLRCSPMKGHSHVYWYRQLPEEGLKFMVYLQKENIIDESGMPKERFSAEFPKEGPSILRIQQVVRGDSAAYFCASSPLEVGRETYEQYFGPGTRLTVT.

The J gene is TRBJ1-4, the V gene TRBV30; 7 bases fit TRBD1. V lost 7 bases and J lost 8; bases outside the gene matches: 7. This CDR3 has 12 amino acids. CDR1 and CDR2 (germline): GTSNPN, SVGIG (reference sequence). This CDR3 is CAYSRGTEKLFF. The DNA for the CDR3 is TGTGCCTACTCCAGGGGGACGGAAAAACTGTTTTTT.

J is TRBJ1-2 and V is TRBV7-3; 7 nucleotides line up with TRBD1. Unmatched junction bases numbered 6, after V lost 5 bases and J lost 3 bases. The CDR3 extends over 14 amino acids. Germline V gene lookup returns CDR1 SGHTA and CDR2 FQGTGA. The CDR3 region is CASSRGRGDYGYTF. CDR3 bases: TGTGCCAGCAGCCGGGGCAGGGGGGACTATGGCTACACCTTC.

The chain is built from TRBV27 and TRBJ1-1; 8 positions match TRBD1. Germline V gene sequence: CDR1 MNHEY, CDR2 SMNVEV (reference sequence). CDR3 length: 14 residues. With V trimmed by 6 bases and J by 5 bases, 8 bases remained unmatched. CDR3 DNA sequence: TGTGCCAGCAGGGAAACAGGGGGAAGTACTGAAGCTTTCTTT. This gives the protein CASRETGGSTEAFF.

The chain is built from TRBV7-2 and TRBJ1-6, with 10 bases that match TRBD1. V shed 2 bases, J shed 9 bases, and the junction held 4 bases outside the gene matches. This CDR3 is 15 amino acids long. From germline, CDR1 is SGHTA and CDR2 FQGNSA. CDR3 in amino acids: CASSLKTGGTSPLHF. CDR3 sequence (DNA): TGTGCCAGCAGCTTAAAGACAGGGGGCACTTCACCCCTCCACTTT. Full variable domain (outside the CDR3, taken from reference TRBV7-2 and TRBJ1-6): GAGVSQSPSNKVTEKGKDVELRCDPISGHTALYWYRQSLGQGLEFLIYFQGNSAPDKSGLPSDRFSAERTGGSVSTLTIQRTQQEDSAVYLCASSLKTGGTSPLHFGNGTRLTVT.

This clone has just one count. The chain uses TRBV10-3 and TRBJ1-5; D perhaps matches TRBD1 (5 bases). Germline CDR1 and CDR2: ENHRY and SYGVKD. V lost 0 bases to trimming and J lost 8 bases, with 20 bases between them. There are 17 residues in the CDR3. The CDR3 DNA follows: TGTGCCATCAGTGAGTCAAGGGGAGGGGATCGTGGTGAGCCCCAGCATTTT. This sequence encodes CAISESRGGDRGEPQHF.

The chain employs TRBV6-1 and TRBJ1-1, with 7 bases aligning to TRBD1. Germline CDR1 is MNHNS and CDR2 is SASEGT. The CDR3 totals 16 residues. J lost 5 bases, V lost 2 bases, and 11 bases had no gene match. The CDR3 protein is CASSERFGRGLTEAFF. CDR3 sequence (DNA): TGTGCCAGCAGTGAAAGGTTTGGCAGGGGGTTGACTGAAGCTTTCTTT.

J is TRBJ2-4 and V is TRBV6-1, with 9 bases that match TRBD1. Germline V gene sequence: CDR1 MNHNS, CDR2 SASEGT. The CDR3 runs to 15 residues. Trimming at V came to 6 bases and at J to 9 bases, leaving 12 bases not matched to a gene. CDR3 region: CASREQGAVSLIQYF. For the CDR3, the DNA is TGTGCCAGCAGGGAACAGGGGGCAGTAAGTCTCATTCAGTACTTC.

The chain combines TRBV6-5 with TRBJ1-4, with D hard to call. Trimming pared 0 bases from V and 7 bases from J, leaving 12 bases between. Germline V lookup: CDR1 MNHEY, CDR2 SVGAGI. The CDR3 length is 15 residues. The CDR3 nucleotides read TGTGCCAGCAGTTACTCAGGAGGGTGGGCTGAAAAACTGTTTTTT. This encodes CASSYSGGWAEKLFF.

The chain is built from TRBV4-1 and TRBJ2-3; possible D gene TRBD2, 5 bases. V lost 2 bases to trimming and J lost 6 bases, with 15 bases between them. This CDR3 has 15 amino acids. Germline V CDR1 and CDR2: MGHRA, YSYEKL. The CDR3 sequence: CASSQLSRVGDTQYF. The CDR3 bases are TGCGCCAGCAGCCAATTGTCGAGGGTTGGTGATACGCAGTATTTT.